This TCR beta chain was profiled in a study of T cell responses to AZD1222 COVID-19 vaccine. Findings and caveats of the study: It was only a handful of AZD1222 recipients who were seropositive at baseline. With dominance at 160-218 and 743-854, vaccine-associated CD4 TCRs spanned spike. Without day 14 samples, only post-peak T cell repertoires were studied.

The table came from immunoSEQ multiplex PCR; TCRdb's copy has only in-frame clones and leaves some out. The table has around 80,000 clones, 87% seen once. This clone ranks as medium-sized. No antigen is known for it. V gave up 1 base and J gave up 2 bases; unmatched junction bases: 4. Germline CDR1 and CDR2: KGHSH and LQKENI. This CDR3 has 15 residues. Second-dose intervals near 4 or 12 weeks were combined. The chain has TRBV18 and TRBJ2-5, with 7 bases fitting TRBD2. The sequence derives from an adult who received the AZD1222 COVID-19 vaccine. The sequences come from peripheral blood, collected 28 days after the second AZD1222 dose. CDR3 bases: TGTGCCAGCTCACCACGGCTAGCGGTACAAGAGACCCAGTACTTC. This translates into CASSPRLAVQETQYF.